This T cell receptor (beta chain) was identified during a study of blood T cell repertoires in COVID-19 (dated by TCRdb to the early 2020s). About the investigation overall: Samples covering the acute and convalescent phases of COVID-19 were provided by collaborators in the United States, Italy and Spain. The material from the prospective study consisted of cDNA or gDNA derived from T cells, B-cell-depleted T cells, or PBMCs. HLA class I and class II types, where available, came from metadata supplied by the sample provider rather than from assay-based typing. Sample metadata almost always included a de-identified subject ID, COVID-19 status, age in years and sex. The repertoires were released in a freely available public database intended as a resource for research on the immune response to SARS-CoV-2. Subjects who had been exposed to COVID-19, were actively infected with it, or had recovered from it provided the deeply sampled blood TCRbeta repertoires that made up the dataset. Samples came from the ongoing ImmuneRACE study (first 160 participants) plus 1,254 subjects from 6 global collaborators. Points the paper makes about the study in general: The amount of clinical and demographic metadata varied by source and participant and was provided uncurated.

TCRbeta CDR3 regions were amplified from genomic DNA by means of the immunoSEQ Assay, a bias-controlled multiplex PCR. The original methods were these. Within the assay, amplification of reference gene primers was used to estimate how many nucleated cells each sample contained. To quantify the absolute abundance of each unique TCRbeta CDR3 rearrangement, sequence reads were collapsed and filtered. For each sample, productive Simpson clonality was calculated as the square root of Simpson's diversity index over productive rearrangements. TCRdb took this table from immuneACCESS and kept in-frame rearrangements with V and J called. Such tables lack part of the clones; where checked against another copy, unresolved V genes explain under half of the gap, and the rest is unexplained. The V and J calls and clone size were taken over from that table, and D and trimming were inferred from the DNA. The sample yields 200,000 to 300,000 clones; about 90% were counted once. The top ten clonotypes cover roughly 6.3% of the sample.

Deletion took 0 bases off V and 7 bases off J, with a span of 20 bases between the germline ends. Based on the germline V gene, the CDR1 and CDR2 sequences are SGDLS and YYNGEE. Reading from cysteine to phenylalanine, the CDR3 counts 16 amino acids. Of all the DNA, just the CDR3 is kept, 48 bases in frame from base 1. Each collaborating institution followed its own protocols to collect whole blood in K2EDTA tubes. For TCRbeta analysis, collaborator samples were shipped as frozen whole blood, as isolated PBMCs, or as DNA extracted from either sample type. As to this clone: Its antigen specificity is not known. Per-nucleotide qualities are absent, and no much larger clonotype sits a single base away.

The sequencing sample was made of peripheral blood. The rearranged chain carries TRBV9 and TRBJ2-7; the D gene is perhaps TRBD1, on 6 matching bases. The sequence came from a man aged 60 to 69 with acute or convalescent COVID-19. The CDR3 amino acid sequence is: CASSVGGNRVLGEQYF. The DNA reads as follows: TGTGCCAGCAGCGTAGGAGGAAACAGGGTTTTAGGTGAGCAGTACTTC. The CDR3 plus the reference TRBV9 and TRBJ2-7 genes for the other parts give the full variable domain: DSGVTQTPKHLITATGQRVTLRCSPRSGDLSVYWYQQSLDQGLQFLIQYYNGEERAKGNILERFSAQQFPDLHSELNLSSLELGDSALYFCASSVGGNRVLGEQYFGPGTRLTVT.